This is a list of T cell receptor beta chains from one sample in a study of post-analysis software for immune sequencing data. TCRdb re-analysed the PCR reads in MiXCR, keeping a single row per CDR3 protein. This table holds about 430,000 distinct CDR3 sequences, about 39% found once. Sequencing was carried out using blood. The receptor set was obtained from a girl aged 2-10 years with multiple sclerosis. CDR3s include the opening cysteine and the closing phenylalanine or tryptophan.

V | CDR3
TRBV13 | CASSLRTRPQETQYF
TRBV7-3 | CASSTQGQQNTEAFF
TRBV7-2 | CASSSRGEGIQYF
TRBV28 | CASSLPAMEYGYTF
TRBV5-6 | CASSSGQGGITDTQYF
TRBV7-9 | CASSPMDSNEQFF
TRBV5-1 | CASSLAPLAGAYEQYF
TRBV7-4 | CASSSRTGATNEKRFF
TRBV3-1 | CASSQGAANYGYTF
TRBV20-1 | CSARDGRRPETDTQYF
TRBV20-1 | CSARDRGGTYNEQFF
TRBV28 | CASSSPGQGASNEKLFF
TRBV9 | CASSERTARHGYTF
TRBV5-1 | CASSGEAWQDAYEQYF
TRBV29-1 | CSGQWGNYGYTF
TRBV3-1 | CASSSGGVEQYF
TRBV3-1 | CASSPHASGRSDNEQFF
TRBV24-1 | CATSDSSGQGAYGYTF
TRBV2 | CASSEAPQPQHF
TRBV2 | CASSVGTGGTYNEQFF
TRBV4-3 | CASSQDAAPGNSPLHF
TRBV10-3 | CAIKALGQGASEQFF
TRBV20-1 | CSARDRQANTEAFF
TRBV3-1 | CASSQAGARGTEAFF
TRBV28 | CASSPGRGQGLDEQYF
TRBV28 | CATIKGGQGKNEQFF
TRBV28 | CASSPKRSYEQYF
TRBV13 | CASSFLGEEFF
TRBV2 | CASSGDERERNEQFF
TRBV10-2 | CASSERRGAGYGYTF
TRBV5-1 | CASSLGQGSFYEQYF
TRBV10-2 | CAIEAPPGDTQYF
TRBV28 | CASSLHVRTEAFF
TRBV30 | CAWSVLTGGAFF
TRBV6-6 | CASRTPDRRPYEQYF
TRBV28 | CASSFRGRTAYEQYF
TRBV5-6 | CASSLLTTGISSYEQYF
TRBV20-1 | CSESGWNTEAFF
TRBV12-3/TRBV12-4 | CASTIDWNTGELFF
TRBV12-3/TRBV12-4 | CASSLGYNEKLFF
TRBV6-6 | CASSPHQGKDYEQYF
TRBV29-1 | CSVEGLPGAAGGYGYTF
TRBV6-2/TRBV6-3 | CASSYSNEQYF
TRBV7-2 | CASSELGGNQPQHF
TRBV11-1 | CASSAGRVYGYTF
TRBV5-1 | CASSYYSGRSSYNEQFF
TRBV5-1 | CASSSPTGTLGYEQYF
TRBV6-5 | CASSYDGPNAYEQYF
TRBV11-2 | CASSLVAPPGTEAFF
TRBV10-2 | CASSESGMNTEAFF
TRBV28 | CASSLPGTGNNEQFF